The sequence of this T cell receptor (beta chain) was determined in a study of control samples from healthy donors and cancer patients. The protocol was immunoSEQ multiplex PCR, while the TCRdb copy is restricted to in-frame clones and leaves out a portion. The profile covers about 150,000 clones, with about 94% appearing a single time and about 5.6% taken by the ten largest. The source of this sequence is a man between 40 and 49 years old in good health. The sequenced material came from blood.

For the CDR3, the DNA is TGTGCCAGCAGTTTAACGGCGGTTGGGACGCAGTATTTT. Its protein product is CASSLTAVGTQYF. V is TRBV12-3 or TRBV12-4 and J is TRBJ2-3; unclear D gene. CDR3 length: 13 residues. The germline V and J ends were trimmed by 2 bases and 9 bases, with 12 bases remaining between them.